This T cell receptor beta chain was identified during a study of CD4 and CD8 cells across lung adenocarcinoma regions. One entry per CDR3 protein, called by TCRdb with MiXCR from the PCR reads. The sample consists of approximately 6,000 distinct CDR3 sequences, 45% to 65% of them appearing once. The patients had localized lung adenocarcinoma, a non-small cell subtype. Germline assignment: CDR1 KGHDR and CDR2 SFDVKD. The CDR3 contains 13 residues. Trimming shortened V by 3 bases and J by 7 bases, and 9 bases separated the two germline ends. The sequencing sample was made of CD4+ T cells from the center of a lung tumor. This clonotype originated in a female donor with lung adenocarcinoma. The CD4 and CD8 labels of this study may be unreliable. The rearrangement joins TRBV24-1 to TRBJ2-1; D ambiguous. CDR3 in DNA: TGTGCCACCAGTGATCGGGCCCAGAATGAGCAGTTCTTC. Translating it yields CATSDRAQNEQFF.